This TCR beta chain was sequenced in a study of blood T cells in healthy people across ages. The CDR3 is 13 amino acids. The V and J ends lost 5 bases and 4 bases, in that order; junction bases with no gene match: 4. For this clonotype: What it recognizes is unknown.

Alongside a J-beta primer mix, a sample-barcoded 5' primer served in a second PCR lasting about 6 to 12 cycles. Each cDNA was tagged by a template-switch adaptor containing 12 random nucleotides. All samples gave at least 3 million CDR3-containing paired-end reads. In TCRdb, the 5' RACE reads were re-called with MiXCR into one record per CDR3 protein. The profile shows about 970,000 distinct CDR3 sequences, about 51% of them singletons. General study points: Greater diversity and more naive CD4+ cells were seen in long-lived donors than in aged donors.

The V and J genes are TRBV12-3 or TRBV12-4 and TRBJ1-2; TRBD1 agrees at 7 bases. The sequenced material came from blood. The receptor was isolated from a woman aged 55-70 years in good health. The DNA of the CDR3 is TGTGCCAGCAGTCCTACAGGGGCCTATGGCTACACCTTC. Translated: CASSPTGAYGYTF.